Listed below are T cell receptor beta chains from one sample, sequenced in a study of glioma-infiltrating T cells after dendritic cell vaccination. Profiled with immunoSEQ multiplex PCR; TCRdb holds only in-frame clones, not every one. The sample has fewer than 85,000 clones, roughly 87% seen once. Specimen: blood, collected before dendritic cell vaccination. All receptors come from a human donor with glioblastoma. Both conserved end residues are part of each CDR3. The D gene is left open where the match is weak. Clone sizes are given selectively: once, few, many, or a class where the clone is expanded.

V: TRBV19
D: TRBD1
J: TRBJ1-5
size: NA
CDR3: CASSLGQGNQPQHF
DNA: TGTGCCAGTAGTTTAGGACAGGGGAATCAGCCCCAGCATTTT

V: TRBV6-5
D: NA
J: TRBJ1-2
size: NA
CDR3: CASSLTQGKYGYTF
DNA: TGTGCCAGCAGTTTGACCCAGGGGAAATATGGCTACACCTTC

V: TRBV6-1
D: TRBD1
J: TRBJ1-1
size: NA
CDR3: CASRGTGGMNTEAFF
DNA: TGTGCCAGCAGAGGGACAGGGGGCATGAACACTGAAGCTTTCTTT

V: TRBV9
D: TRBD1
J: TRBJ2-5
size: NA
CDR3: CASSVAGGEETQYF
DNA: TGTGCCAGCAGCGTAGCAGGGGGCGAAGAGACCCAGTACTTC

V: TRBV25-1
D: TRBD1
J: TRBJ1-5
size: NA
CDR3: CASSADRMSNQPQHF
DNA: TGTGCCAGCAGTGCGGACAGGATGAGCAATCAGCCCCAGCATTTT

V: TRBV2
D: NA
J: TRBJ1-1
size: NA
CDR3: CASSKSDSHTEAFF
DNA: TGTGCCAGCAGTAAGAGCGACTCACACACTGAAGCTTTCTTT

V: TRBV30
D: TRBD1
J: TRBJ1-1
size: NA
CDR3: CAFSDRAGTEAFF
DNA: TGTGCCTTTTCGGACAGGGCGGGAACTGAAGCTTTCTTT

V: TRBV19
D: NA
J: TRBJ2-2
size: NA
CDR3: CASSQDRSINTGELFF
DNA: TGTGCCAGTAGCCAGGACAGATCCATTAACACCGGGGAGCTGTTTTTT

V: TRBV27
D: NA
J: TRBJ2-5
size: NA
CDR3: CASRSRVLKETQYF
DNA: TGTGCCAGCAGGAGCCGCGTCTTAAAAGAGACCCAGTACTTC

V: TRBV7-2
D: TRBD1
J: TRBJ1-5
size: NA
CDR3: CASSSRGTANQPQHF
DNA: TGTGCCAGCAGCTCTCGGGGGACAGCCAATCAGCCCCAGCATTTT

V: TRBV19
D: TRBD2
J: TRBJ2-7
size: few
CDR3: CASRTSGGDSYEQYF
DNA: TGTGCCAGTAGGACTAGCGGGGGGGACTCCTACGAGCAGTACTTC

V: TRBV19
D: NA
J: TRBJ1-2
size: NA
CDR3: CASSQQGLVRGYTF
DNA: TGTGCCAGTAGCCAACAGGGTTTAGTCAGGGGCTACACCTTC

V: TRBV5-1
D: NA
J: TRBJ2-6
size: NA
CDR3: CASTPGGGANVLTF
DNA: TGCGCCAGCACCCCAGGTGGTGGGGCCAACGTCCTGACTTTC

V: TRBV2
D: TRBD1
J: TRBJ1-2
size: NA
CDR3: CASNLDRGYYGYTF
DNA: TGTGCCAGCAATCTTGACAGGGGATACTATGGCTACACCTTC

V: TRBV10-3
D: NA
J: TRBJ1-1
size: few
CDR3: CAISRQADLNTEAFF
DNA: TGTGCCATCTCCCGACAGGCCGACTTAAACACTGAAGCTTTCTTT

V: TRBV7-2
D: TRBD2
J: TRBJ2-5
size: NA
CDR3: CASSLFRTGGPGSTQYF
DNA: TGTGCCAGCAGCTTATTCCGCACGGGGGGACCCGGATCCACCCAGTACTTC

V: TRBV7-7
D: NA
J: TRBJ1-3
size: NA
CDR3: CASSPTVAGNTIYF
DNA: TGTGCCAGCAGCCCGACAGTCGCTGGAAACACCATATATTTT

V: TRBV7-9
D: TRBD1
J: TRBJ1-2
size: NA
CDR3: CASSSTGSDYGYTF
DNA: TGTGCCAGCAGCTCGACAGGGTCAGACTATGGCTACACCTTC

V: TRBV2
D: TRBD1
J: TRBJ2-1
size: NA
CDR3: CASSEGTGGLVYNEQFF
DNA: TGTGCCAGCAGTGAAGGGACAGGGGGCCTTGTGTACAATGAGCAGTTCTTC

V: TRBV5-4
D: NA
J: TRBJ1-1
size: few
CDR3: CASRQRVSGNTEAFF
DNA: TGTGCCAGCAGACAGAGGGTTTCAGGGAACACTGAAGCTTTCTTT

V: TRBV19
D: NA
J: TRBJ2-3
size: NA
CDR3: CASSIFMATATDTQYF
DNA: TGTGCCAGTAGTATATTCATGGCGACAGCCACAGATACGCAGTATTTT

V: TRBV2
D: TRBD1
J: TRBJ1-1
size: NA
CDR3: CASRGLRQGGTEAFF
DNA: TGTGCCAGCAGAGGCCTAAGACAGGGAGGTACTGAAGCTTTCTTT

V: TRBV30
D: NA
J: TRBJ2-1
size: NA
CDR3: CAWGDSFEQFF
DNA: TGTGCCTGGGGGGACTCATTTGAGCAGTTCTTC

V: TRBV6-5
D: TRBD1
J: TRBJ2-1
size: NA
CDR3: CASSYAGTGGHNEQFF
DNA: TGTGCCAGCAGTTACGCCGGGACAGGGGGCCACAATGAGCAGTTCTTC

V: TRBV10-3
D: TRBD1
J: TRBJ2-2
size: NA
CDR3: CAISGDRNTGELFF
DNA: TGTGCCATCAGTGGGGACAGGAACACCGGGGAGCTGTTTTTT

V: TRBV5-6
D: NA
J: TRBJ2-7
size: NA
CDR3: CASSLAGKQYF
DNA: TGTGCCAGCAGCTTGGCGGGGAAGCAGTACTTC

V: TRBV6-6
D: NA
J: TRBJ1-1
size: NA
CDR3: CASSYSSGEMSTEAFF
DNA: TGTGCCAGCAGTTACTCATCTGGTGAGATGAGCACTGAAGCTTTCTTT

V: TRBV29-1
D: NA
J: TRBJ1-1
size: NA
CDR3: CSVDLGGRNTEAFF
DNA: TGCAGCGTTGATTTAGGCGGGCGGAACACTGAAGCTTTCTTT

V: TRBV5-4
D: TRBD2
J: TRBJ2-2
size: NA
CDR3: CASTDGQRGAGTGELFF
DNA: TGTGCCAGCACCGATGGTCAGCGGGGGGCGGGCACCGGGGAGCTGTTTTTT

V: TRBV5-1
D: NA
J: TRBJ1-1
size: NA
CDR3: CASRISTGVNTEAFF
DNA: TGCGCCAGCAGAATCTCGACAGGAGTCAACACTGAAGCTTTCTTT

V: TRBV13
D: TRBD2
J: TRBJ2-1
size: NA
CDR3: CASSLTSGGAGDEQFF
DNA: TGTGCCAGCAGCCTGACTAGCGGGGGGGCTGGAGATGAGCAGTTCTTC

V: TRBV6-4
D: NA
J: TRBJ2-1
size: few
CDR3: CASSPGLSPSNEQFF
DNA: TGTGCCAGCAGCCCGGGACTCTCGCCTTCCAATGAGCAGTTCTTC

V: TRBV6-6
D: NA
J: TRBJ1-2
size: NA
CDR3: CASSYLDGEGYTF
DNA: TGTGCCAGCAGTTACTTGGACGGGGAAGGCTACACCTTC

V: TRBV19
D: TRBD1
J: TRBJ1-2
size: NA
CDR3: CATRQGESGGYTF
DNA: TGTGCCACCAGACAGGGGGAAAGTGGTGGCTACACCTTC

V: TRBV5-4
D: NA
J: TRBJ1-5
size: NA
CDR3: CASSLGGPGVNQPQHF
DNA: TGTGCCAGCAGCTTGGGGGGGCCTGGGGTAAATCAGCCCCAGCATTTT

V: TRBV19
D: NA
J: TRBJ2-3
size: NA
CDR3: CASSRVDSTDTQYF
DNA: TGTGCCAGTAGTAGAGTAGATAGCACAGATACGCAGTATTTT

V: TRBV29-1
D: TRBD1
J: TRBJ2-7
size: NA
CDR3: CSAGTGSYEQYF
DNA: TGCAGCGCCGGGACAGGGAGCTACGAGCAGTACTTC

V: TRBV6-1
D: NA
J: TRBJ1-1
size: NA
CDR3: CASSRMSGLNTEAFF
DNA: TGTGCCAGCAGCCGAATGTCCGGGTTGAACACTGAAGCTTTCTTT

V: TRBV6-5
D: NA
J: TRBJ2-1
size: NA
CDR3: CASMRNNEQFF
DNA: TGTGCCAGCATGAGGAACAATGAGCAGTTCTTC

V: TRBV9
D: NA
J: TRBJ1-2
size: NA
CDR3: CASSVEPGDGYTF
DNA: TGTGCCAGCAGCGTAGAACCAGGGGATGGCTACACCTTC

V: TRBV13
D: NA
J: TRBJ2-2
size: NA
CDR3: CASSADSRLLSAGGLFF
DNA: TGTGCCAGCAGCGCCGATAGTCGACTACTTAGCGCCGGGGGGCTGTTTTTT

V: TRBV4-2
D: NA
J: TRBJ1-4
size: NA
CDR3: CASSQVLQVLLSEKLFF
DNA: TGTGCCAGCAGCCAAGTTTTGCAGGTTCTCCTATCTGAAAAACTGTTTTTT

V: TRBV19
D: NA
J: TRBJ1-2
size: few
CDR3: CASRQPQYGYTF
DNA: TGTGCCAGTAGACAGCCCCAGTATGGCTACACCTTC

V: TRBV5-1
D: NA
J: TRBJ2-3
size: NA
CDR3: CASRIQGSADTQYF
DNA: TGCGCCAGCAGGATACAGGGAAGCGCAGATACGCAGTATTTT

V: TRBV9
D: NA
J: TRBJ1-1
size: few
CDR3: CASSAQGPTEAFF
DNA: TGTGCCAGCAGCGCCCAGGGTCCAACTGAAGCTTTCTTT

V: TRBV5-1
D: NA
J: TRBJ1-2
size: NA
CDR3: CASSSDSTYGYTF
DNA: TGCGCCAGCAGTTCCGACAGTACCTATGGCTACACCTTC

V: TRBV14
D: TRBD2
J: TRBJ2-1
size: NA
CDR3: CASSKSGTSGNEQFF
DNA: TGTGCCAGCAGCAAAAGTGGTACTAGCGGTAATGAGCAGTTCTTC

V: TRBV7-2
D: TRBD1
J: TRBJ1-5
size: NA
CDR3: CASSPWDSLNQPQHF
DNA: TGTGCCAGCAGCCCGTGGGACAGTCTAAATCAGCCCCAGCATTTT

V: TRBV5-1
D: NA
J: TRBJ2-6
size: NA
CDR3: CASSYASQGGGANVLTF
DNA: TGCGCCAGCAGCTATGCATCACAGGGTGGTGGGGCCAACGTCCTGACTTTC

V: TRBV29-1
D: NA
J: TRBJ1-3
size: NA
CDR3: CSVEPLVSSGNTIYF
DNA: TGCAGCGTTGAGCCTCTTGTTAGCTCTGGAAACACCATATATTTT

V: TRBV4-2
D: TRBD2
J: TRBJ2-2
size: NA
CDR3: CASSPSQREVDTGELFF
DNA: TGTGCCAGCAGCCCGAGTCAGCGGGAGGTGGACACCGGGGAGCTGTTTTTT

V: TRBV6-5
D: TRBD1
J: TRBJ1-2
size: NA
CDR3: CASSRGQGSYGYTF
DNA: TGTGCCAGCAGCCGGGGACAGGGGAGCTATGGCTACACCTTC

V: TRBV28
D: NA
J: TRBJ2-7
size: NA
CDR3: CASSFLSLRYYEQYF
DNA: TGTGCCAGCAGTTTCCTATCATTGCGATACTACGAGCAGTACTTC

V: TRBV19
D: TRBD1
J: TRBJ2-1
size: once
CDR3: CASSIWAGTVNNEQFF
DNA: TGTGCCAGTAGTATCTGGGCCGGGACAGTTAACAATGAGCAGTTCTTC

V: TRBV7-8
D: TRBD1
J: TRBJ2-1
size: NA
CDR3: CASSLQGVHEQFF
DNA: TGTGCCAGCAGCTTACAGGGGGTCCATGAGCAGTTCTTC

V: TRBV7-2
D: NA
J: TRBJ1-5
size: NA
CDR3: CASRPGVNQPQHF
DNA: TGTGCCAGCAGACCCGGGGTTAATCAGCCCCAGCATTTT